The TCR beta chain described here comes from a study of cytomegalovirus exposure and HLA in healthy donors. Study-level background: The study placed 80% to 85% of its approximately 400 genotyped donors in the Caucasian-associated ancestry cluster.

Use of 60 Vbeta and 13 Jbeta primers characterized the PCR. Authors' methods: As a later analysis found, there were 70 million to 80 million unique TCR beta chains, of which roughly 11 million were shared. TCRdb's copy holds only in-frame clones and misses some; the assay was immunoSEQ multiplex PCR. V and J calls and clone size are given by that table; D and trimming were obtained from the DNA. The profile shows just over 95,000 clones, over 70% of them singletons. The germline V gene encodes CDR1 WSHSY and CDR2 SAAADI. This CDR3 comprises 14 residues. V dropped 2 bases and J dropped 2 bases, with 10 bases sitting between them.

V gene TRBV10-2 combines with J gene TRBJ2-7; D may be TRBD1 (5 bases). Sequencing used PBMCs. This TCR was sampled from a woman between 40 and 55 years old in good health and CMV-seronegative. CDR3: CASSEVQETYEQYF. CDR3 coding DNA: TGCGCCAGCAGTGAGGTACAGGAGACCTACGAGCAGTACTTC.